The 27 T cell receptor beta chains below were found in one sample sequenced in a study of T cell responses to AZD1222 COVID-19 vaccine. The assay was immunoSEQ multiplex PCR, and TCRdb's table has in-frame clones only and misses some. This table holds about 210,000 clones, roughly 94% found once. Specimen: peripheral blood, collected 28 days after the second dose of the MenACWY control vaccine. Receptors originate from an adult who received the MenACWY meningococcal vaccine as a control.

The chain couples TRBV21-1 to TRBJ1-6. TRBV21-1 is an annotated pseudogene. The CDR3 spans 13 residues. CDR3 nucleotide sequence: TGTGCCAGCACTACAACCGGGAATTCACCCCTCCACTTT. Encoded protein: CASTTTGNSPLHF.

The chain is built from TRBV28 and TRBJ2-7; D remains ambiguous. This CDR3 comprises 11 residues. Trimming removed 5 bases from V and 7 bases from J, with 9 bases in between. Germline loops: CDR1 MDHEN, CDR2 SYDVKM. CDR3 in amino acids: CASSTAREQYF. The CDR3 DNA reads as TGTGCCAGCAGTACGGCGAGGGAGCAGTACTTC. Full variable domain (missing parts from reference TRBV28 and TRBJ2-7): DVKVTQSSRYLVKRTGEKVFLECVQDMDHENMFWYRQDPGLGLRLIYFSYDVKMKEKGDIPEGYSVSREKKERFSLILESASTNQTSMYLCASSTAREQYFGPGTRLTVT.

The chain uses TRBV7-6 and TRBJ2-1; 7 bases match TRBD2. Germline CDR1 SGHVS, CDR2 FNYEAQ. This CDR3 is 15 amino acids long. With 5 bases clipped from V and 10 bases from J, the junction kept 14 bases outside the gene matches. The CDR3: CASSPRGAGYMEQFF. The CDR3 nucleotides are TGTGCCAGCAGCCCTCGTGGAGCGGGGTACATGGAGCAGTTCTTC. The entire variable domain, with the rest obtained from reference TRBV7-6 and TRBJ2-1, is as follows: GAGVSQSPRYKVTKRGQDVALRCDPISGHVSLYWYRQALGQGPEFLTYFNYEAQQDKSGLPNDRFSAERPEGSISTLTIQRTEQRDSAMYRCASSPRGAGYMEQFFGPGTRLTVL.

The DNA of the CDR3 is TGTGCCAGCAGCTTATCCGGCAGGCAAAGCACAGATACGCAGTATTTT. Amino acids: CASSLSGRQSTDTQYF. The chain employs TRBV5-4 and TRBJ2-3; D not certain. Deletions cut 2 bases from V and 0 bases from J, with 13 bases between. Germline-derived CDR1 and CDR2 are SGHNT and YYREEE (reference sequence). CDR3 length: 16 amino acids.

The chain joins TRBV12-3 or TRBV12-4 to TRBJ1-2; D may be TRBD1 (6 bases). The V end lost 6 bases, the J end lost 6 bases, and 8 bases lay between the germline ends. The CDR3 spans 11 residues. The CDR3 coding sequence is TGTGCCAGCAGACAGGGTGATGGCTACACCTTC. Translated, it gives CASRQGDGYTF.

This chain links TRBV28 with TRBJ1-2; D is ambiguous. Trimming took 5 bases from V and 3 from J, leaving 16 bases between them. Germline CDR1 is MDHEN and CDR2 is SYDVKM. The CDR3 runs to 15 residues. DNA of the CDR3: TGTGCCAGCAGTCCGAGACCGGGAATTTACTATGGCTACACCTTC. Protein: CASSPRPGIYYGYTF.

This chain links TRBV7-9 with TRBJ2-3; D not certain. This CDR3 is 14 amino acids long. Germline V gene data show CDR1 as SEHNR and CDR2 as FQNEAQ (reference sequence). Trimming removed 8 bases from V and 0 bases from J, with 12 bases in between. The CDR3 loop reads CASVPDQSTDTQYF. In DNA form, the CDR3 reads TGTGCCAGCGTACCGGACCAAAGCACAGATACGCAGTATTTT.

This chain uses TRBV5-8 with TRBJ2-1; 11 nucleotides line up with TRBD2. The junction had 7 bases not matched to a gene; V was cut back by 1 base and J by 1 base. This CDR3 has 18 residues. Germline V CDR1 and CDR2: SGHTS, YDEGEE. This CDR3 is CASSLYSGRARSYNEQFF. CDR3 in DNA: TGTGCCAGCAGCTTGTATAGCGGGAGGGCCAGATCCTACAATGAGCAGTTCTTC. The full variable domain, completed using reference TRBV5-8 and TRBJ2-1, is EAGVTQSPTHLIKTRGQQATLRCSPISGHTSVYWYQQALGLGLQFLLWYDEGEERNRGNFPPRFSGRQFPNYSSELNVNALELEDSALYLCASSLYSGRARSYNEQFFGPGTRLTVL.

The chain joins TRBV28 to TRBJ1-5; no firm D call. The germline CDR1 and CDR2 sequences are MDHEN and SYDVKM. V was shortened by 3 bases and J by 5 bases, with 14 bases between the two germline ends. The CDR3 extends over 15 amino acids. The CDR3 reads CASSFLGTVYQPQHF. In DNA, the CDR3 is TGTGCCAGCAGTTTTTTAGGCACAGTCTATCAGCCCCAGCATTTT.

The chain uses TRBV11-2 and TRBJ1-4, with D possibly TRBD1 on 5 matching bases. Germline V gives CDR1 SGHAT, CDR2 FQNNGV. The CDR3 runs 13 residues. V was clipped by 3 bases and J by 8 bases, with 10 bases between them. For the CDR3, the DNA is TGTGCCAGCAGCTTCGGGACGGGAGAAAAACTGTTTTTT. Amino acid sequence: CASSFGTGEKLFF.

This CDR3 reads CASSPQGSGYEQYF. CDR3 in DNA: TGTGCCAGCTCACCCCAGGGTAGTGGGTACGAGCAGTACTTC. The genes are TRBV18 and TRBJ2-7; possibly TRBD1 for D (5 bases). V lost 3 bases and J 4 bases, leaving 13 bases between the germline ends. The CDR3 is 14 residues long. Germline CDR1 and CDR2: KGHSH and LQKENI.

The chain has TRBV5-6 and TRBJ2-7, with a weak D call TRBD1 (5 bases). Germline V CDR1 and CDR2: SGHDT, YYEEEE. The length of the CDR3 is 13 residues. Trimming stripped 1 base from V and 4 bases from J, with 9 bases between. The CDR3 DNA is TGTGCCAGCAGCTTGCCTAGGACATACGAGCAGTACTTC. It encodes CASSLPRTYEQYF.

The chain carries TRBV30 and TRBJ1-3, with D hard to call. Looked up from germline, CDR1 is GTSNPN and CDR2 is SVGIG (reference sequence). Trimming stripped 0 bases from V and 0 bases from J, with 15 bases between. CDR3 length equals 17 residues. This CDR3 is CAWSVTLGGSSGNTIYF. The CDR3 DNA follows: TGTGCCTGGAGTGTAACCCTTGGCGGGAGCTCTGGAAACACCATATATTTT. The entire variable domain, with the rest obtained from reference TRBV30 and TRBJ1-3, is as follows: SQTIHQWPATLVQPVGSPLSLECTVEGTSNPNLYWYRQAAGRGLQLLFYSVGIGQISSEVPQNLSASRPQDRQFILSSKKLLLSDSGFYLCAWSVTLGGSSGNTIYFGEGSWLTVV.

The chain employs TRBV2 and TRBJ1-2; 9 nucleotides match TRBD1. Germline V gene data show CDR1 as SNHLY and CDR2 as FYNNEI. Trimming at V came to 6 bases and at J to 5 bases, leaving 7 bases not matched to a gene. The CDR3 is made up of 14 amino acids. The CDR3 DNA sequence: TGTGCCAGCAGGTACCGACAGGGGGAGTATGGCTACACCTTC. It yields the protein CASRYRQGEYGYTF.

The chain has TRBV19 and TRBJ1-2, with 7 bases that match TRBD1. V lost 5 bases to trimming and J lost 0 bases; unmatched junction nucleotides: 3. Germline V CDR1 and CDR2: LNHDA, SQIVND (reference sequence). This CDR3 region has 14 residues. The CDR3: CASSSGQTNYGYTF. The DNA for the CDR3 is TGTGCCAGTAGTTCGGGACAGACTAACTATGGCTACACCTTC. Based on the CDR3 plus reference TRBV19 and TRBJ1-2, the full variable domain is DGGITQSPKYLFRKEGQNVTLSCEQNLNHDAMYWYRQDPGQGLRLIYYSQIVNDFQKGDIAEGYSVSREKKESFPLTVTSAQKNPTAFYLCASSSGQTNYGYTFGSGTRLTVV.

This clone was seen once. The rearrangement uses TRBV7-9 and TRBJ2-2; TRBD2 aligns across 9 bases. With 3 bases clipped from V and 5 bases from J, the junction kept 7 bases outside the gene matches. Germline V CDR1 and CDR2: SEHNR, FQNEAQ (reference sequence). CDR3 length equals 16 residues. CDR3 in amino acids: CASSLDSGRKTGELFF. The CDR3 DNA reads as TGTGCCAGCAGCTTGGATAGCGGGAGAAAGACCGGGGAGCTGTTTTTT.

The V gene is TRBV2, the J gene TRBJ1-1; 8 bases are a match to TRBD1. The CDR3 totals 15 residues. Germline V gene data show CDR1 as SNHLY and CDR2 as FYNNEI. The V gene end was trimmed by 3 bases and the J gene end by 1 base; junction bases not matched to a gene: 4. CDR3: CASSEQGAQNTEAFF. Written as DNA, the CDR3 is TGTGCCAGCAGTGAGCAGGGGGCCCAGAACACTGAAGCTTTCTTT.

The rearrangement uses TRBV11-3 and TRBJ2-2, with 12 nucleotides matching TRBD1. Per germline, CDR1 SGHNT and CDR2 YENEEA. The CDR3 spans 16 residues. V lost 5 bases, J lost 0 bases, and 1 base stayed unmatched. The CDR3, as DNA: TGTGCCAGCAGCGGGACAGGGGGCACGAACACCGGGGAGCTGTTTTTT. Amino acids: CASSGTGGTNTGELFF.

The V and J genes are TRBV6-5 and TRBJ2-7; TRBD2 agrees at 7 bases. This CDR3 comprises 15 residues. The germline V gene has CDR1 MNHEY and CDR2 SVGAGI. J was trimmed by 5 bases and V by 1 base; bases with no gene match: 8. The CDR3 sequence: CASSYYAGVAHEQYF. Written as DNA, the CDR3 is TGTGCCAGCAGTTACTACGCGGGAGTCGCCCACGAGCAGTACTTC.

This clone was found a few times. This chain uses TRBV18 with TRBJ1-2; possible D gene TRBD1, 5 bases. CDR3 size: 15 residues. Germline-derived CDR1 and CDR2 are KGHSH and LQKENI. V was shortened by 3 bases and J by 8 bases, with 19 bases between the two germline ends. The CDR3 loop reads CASSPGEGLINGYTF. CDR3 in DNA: TGTGCCAGCTCACCCGGAGAGGGACTAATCAACGGCTACACCTTC.

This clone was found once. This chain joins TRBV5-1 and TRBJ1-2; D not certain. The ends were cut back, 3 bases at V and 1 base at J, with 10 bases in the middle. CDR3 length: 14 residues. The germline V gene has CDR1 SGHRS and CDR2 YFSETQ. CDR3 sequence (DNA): TGCGCCAGCAGCTCCAGCCTAGATAACTATGGCTACACCTTC. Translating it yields CASSSSLDNYGYTF. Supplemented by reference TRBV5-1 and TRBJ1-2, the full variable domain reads KAGVTQTPRYLIKTRGQQVTLSCSPISGHRSVSWYQQTPGQGLQFLFEYFSETQRNKGNFPGRFSGRQFSNSRSEMNVSTLELGDSALYLCASSSSLDNYGYTFGSGTRLTVV.

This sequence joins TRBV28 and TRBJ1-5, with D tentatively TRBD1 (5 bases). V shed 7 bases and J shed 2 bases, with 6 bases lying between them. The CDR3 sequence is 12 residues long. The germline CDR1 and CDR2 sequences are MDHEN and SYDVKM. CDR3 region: CASMGGNQPQHF. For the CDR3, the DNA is TGTGCCAGCATGGGGGGCAATCAGCCCCAGCATTTT.

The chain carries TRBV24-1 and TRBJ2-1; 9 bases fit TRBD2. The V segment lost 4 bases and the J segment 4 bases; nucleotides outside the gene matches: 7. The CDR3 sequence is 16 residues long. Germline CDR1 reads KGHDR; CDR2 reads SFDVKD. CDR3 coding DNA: TGTGCCACCAGTGAGATAGGGACTAGCAGATACAATGAGCAGTTCTTC. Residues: CATSEIGTSRYNEQFF.

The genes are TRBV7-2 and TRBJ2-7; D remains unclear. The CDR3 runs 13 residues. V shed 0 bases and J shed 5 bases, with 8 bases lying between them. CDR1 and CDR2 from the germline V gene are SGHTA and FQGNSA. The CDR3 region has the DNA TGTGCCAGCAGCTTAGCCCCCTTGGACGAGCAGTACTTC. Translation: CASSLAPLDEQYF.

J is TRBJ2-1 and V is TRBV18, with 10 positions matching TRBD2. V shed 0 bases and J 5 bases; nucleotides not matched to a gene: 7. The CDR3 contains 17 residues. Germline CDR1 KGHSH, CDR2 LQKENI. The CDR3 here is CASSPPLALAGDNEQFF. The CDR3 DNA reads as TGTGCCAGCTCACCACCTTTGGCTCTAGCGGGAGACAATGAGCAGTTCTTC.

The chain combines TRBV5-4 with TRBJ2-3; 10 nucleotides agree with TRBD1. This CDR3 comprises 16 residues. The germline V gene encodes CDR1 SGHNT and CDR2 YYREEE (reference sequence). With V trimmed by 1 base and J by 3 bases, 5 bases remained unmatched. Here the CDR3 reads CASSLIRGQGTDTQYF. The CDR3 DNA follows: TGTGCCAGCAGCTTGATCCGGGGACAGGGGACAGATACGCAGTATTTT.

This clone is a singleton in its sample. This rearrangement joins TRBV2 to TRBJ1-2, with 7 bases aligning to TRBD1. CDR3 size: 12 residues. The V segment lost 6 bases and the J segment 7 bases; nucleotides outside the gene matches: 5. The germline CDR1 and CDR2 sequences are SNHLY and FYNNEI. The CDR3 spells CASRQGKRGYTF. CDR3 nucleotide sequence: TGTGCCAGCAGACAGGGGAAGCGTGGCTACACCTTC.